The rows below give T cell receptor beta chains drawn from one sample of a study of cytomegalovirus exposure and HLA in healthy donors. The protocol was immunoSEQ multiplex PCR, while the TCRdb copy is restricted to in-frame clones and leaves out a portion. The table lists 75,000 to 100,000 clones, around 77% of them singletons. Sequenced input: PBMCs. The receptors here all came from a middle-aged man in good health and CMV-seronegative. Both conserved end residues are part of each CDR3. The D gene is left open where the match is weak. The listing skips clone size in some rows; elsewhere it reads once, few, many or a size class.

>TRBV28|TRBJ1-5|-|TRBD1
CASSYRGDQPQHF
TGTGCCAGCAGTTACAGGGGGGATCAGCCCCAGCATTTT
>TRBV28|TRBJ1-1|-|-
CASSMSQGGTEAFF
TGTGCCAGCAGTATGTCACAGGGAGGGACTGAAGCTTTCTTT
>TRBV5-6|TRBJ2-1|-|TRBD2
CASSRGTSGYNEQFF
TGTGCCAGCAGCCGCGGGACTAGCGGATACAATGAGCAGTTCTTC
>TRBV4-1|TRBJ2-5|-|TRBD1
CASSQESLGGLQETQYF
TGCGCCAGCAGCCAAGAGTCGTTAGGGGGCTTACAAGAGACCCAGTACTTC
>TRBV11-3|TRBJ2-7|few|TRBD1
CASSLTGGKNEQYF
TGTGCCAGCAGCTTGACAGGGGGGAAGAACGAGCAGTACTTC
>TRBV6-4|TRBJ2-3|few|-
CASSEGGGEATDTQYF
TGTGCCAGCAGTGAAGGGGGCGGGGAAGCCACAGATACGCAGTATTTT
>TRBV4-1|TRBJ2-7|-|-
CASSQVGGLYEQYF
TGCGCCAGCAGCCAAGTCGGGGGGCTCTACGAGCAGTACTTC
>TRBV11-2|TRBJ2-7|few|-
CASSLYRVHEQYF
TGTGCCAGCAGCTTATACAGGGTCCACGAGCAGTACTTC
>TRBV10-3|TRBJ1-2|-|-
CAIRLQEHYGYTF
TGTGCCATCAGATTACAAGAACACTATGGCTACACCTTC
>TRBV28|TRBJ2-7|-|TRBD2
CASSLGVAGNYEQYF
TGTGCCAGCAGTCTGGGGGTAGCGGGGAACTACGAGCAGTACTTC
>TRBV7-2|TRBJ2-7|-|-
CASSLPTAAEQYF
TGTGCCAGCAGCCTCCCGACCGCGGCAGAGCAGTACTTC
>TRBV5-4|TRBJ2-5|-|TRBD1
CASSDRGRETQYF
TGTGCCAGCAGTGACAGGGGAAGAGAGACCCAGTACTTC
>TRBV29-1|TRBJ2-7|-|-
CSVEVGGAPEQYF
TGCAGCGTTGAAGTCGGCGGAGCCCCCGAGCAGTACTTC
>TRBV7-2|TRBJ2-2|-|-
CASSLAQGPGELFF
TGTGCCAGCAGCTTAGCCCAGGGGCCCGGGGAGCTGTTTTTT
>TRBV11-2|TRBJ1-1|-|-
CASSLDYGRRNTEAFF
TGTGCCAGCAGCTTAGATTATGGGCGTCGGAACACTGAAGCTTTCTTT
>TRBV21-1|TRBJ1-5|-|-
CASSKSQPQHF
TGTGCCAGCAGCAAGAGTCAGCCCCAGCATTTT
>TRBV9|TRBJ2-3|few|TRBD2
CASSGGTSGLTDTQYF
TGTGCCAGCAGCGGGGGGACTAGCGGGCTCACAGATACGCAGTATTTT
>TRBV5-4|TRBJ2-4|-|-
CASSLTGLAKNIQYF
TGTGCCAGCAGCTTGACGGGACTAGCCAAAAACATTCAGTACTTC